This record concerns one T cell receptor beta chain sequence. Germline V CDR1 and CDR2: LGHNA, YSLEER. The CDR3 has 16 residues. Trimming removed 3 bases from V and 3 bases from J, with 17 bases in between. CD45RO-negative, CCR7-selected cells formed the naive CD8 fraction, which excluded terminally differentiated effector memory CD45RA+ cells. TCRdb keeps only in-frame clones here, not all; method: immunoSEQ multiplex PCR. The sample lists 1.5 million to 2.5 million clones; about 95% were seen once. The sample comes from a study of shared clonotypes between healthy human individuals. Study-wide context: Donors had three CD4 naive, three CD4 memory, two CD8 naive and one CD8 memory plate apiece.

The source of this sequence is a man between 18 and 35 years old in good health. V is TRBV4-3 and J is TRBJ1-1, with a possible D match to TRBD1 (5 bases). Sample: naive CD8+ T cells sorted from blood. The CDR3 region is CASSHLSGGVDTEAFF. The CDR3 DNA is TGCGCCAGCAGCCATCTGAGTGGAGGGGTGGACACTGAAGCTTTCTTT.